The subject of this entry is one T cell receptor beta chain. This entry is derived from a study of stem cell transplantation in POMP-related autoinflammatory disease. Germline V gives CDR1 LGHDT, CDR2 YNNKEL (reference sequence). Trimming left V 1 base short and J 2 bases short, with 11 bases between. The CDR3 consists of 16 residues. TCRdb's copy holds only in-frame clones and misses some; the assay was immunoSEQ multiplex PCR. The sample has some 68,000 clones, approximately 91% seen once. The sequence derives from a human patient with POMP-related autoinflammation and immune dysregulation (PRAID). The graft donor may have contributed some T cells. The V gene is TRBV3-1 (or the pseudogene TRBV3-2), the J gene TRBJ2-2; D uncertain. Specimen: CD4+ T cells from PBMCs, collected after stem cell transplantation. DNA of the CDR3: TGTGCCAGCAGCCAAGGAGGTAGACAAAACACCGGGGAGCTGTTTTTT. Translated: CASSQGGRQNTGELFF.